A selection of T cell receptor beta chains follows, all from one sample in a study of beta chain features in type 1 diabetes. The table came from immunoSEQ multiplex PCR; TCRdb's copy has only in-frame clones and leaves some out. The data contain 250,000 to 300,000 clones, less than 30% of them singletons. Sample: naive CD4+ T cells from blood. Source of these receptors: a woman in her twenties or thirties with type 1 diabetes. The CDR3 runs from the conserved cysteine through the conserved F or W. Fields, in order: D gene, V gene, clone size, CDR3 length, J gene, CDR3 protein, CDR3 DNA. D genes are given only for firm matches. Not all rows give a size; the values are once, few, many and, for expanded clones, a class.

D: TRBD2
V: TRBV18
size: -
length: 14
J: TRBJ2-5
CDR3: CASSPGLAGETQYF
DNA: TGTGCCAGCTCACCGGGACTAGCCGGGGAGACCCAGTACTTC

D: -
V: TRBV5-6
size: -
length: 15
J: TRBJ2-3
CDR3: CASIDRLSFTDTQYF
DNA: TGTGCCAGTATCGACAGGTTATCCTTCACGGATACGCAGTATTTT

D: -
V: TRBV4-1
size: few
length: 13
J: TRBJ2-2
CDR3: CASSSDWTGELFF
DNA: TGCGCCAGCAGCAGCGACTGGACCGGGGAGCTGTTTTTT

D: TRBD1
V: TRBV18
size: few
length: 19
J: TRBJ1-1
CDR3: CASSPLSGTGVIMNTEAFF
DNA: TGTGCCAGCTCACCACTGTCCGGGACAGGGGTGATCATGAACACTGAAGCTTTCTTT

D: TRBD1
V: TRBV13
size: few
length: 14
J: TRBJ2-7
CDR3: CASRKGGASYEQYF
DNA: TGTGCCAGCAGAAAAGGGGGCGCATCATACGAGCAGTACTTC

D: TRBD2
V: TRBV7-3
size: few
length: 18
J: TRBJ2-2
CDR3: CASSPLAGGPFETGELFF
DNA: TGTGCCAGCAGCCCCCTGGCGGGAGGGCCTTTTGAAACCGGGGAGCTGTTTTTT

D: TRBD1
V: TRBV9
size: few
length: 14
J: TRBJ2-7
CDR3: CASSTGQGSYEQYF
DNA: TGTGCCAGCAGCACCGGACAGGGCTCCTACGAGCAGTACTTC

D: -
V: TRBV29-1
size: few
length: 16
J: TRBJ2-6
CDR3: CSVDTMAVSGANVLTF
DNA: TGCAGCGTTGATACCATGGCCGTCTCTGGGGCCAACGTCCTGACTTTC

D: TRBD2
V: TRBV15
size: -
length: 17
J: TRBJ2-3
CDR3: CATSRDLASGVVDTQYF
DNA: TGTGCCACCAGCAGAGATCTGGCTAGCGGAGTCGTAGATACGCAGTATTTT

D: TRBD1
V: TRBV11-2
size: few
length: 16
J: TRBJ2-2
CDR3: CASSSQGQGLGGELFF
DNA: TGTGCCAGCAGCTCACAGGGACAGGGGTTAGGCGGGGAGCTGTTTTTT

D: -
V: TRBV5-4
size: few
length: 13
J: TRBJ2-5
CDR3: CASRLQDQETQYF
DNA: TGTGCCAGCAGGCTACAGGATCAAGAGACCCAGTACTTC

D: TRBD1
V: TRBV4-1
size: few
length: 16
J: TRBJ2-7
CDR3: CASSQAGTGWIYEQYF
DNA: TGCGCCAGCAGCCAAGCCGGGACAGGGTGGATCTACGAGCAGTACTTC

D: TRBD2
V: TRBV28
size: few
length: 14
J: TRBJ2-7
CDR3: CASRETSGRREQYF
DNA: TGTGCCAGCAGGGAGACTAGCGGGAGAAGAGAGCAGTACTTC

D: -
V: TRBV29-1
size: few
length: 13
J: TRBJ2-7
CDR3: CSVEDGTSYEQYF
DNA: TGCAGCGTTGAAGATGGGACATCCTACGAGCAGTACTTC

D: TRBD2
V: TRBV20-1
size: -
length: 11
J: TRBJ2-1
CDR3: CSARTSFEQFF
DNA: TGCAGTGCGAGGACTAGTTTTGAGCAGTTCTTC

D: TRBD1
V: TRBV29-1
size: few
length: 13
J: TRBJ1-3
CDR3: CSVATGFGNTIYF
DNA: TGCAGCGTAGCGACAGGGTTCGGAAACACCATATATTTT

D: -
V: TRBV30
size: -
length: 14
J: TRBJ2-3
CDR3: CAWSVLGSTDTQYF
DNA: TGTGCCTGGAGTGTACTGGGCTCCACAGATACGCAGTATTTT

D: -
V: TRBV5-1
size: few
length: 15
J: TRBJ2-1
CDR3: CASSLFRSSYNEQFF
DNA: TGCGCCAGCAGCTTATTTCGGAGCTCCTACAATGAGCAGTTCTTC

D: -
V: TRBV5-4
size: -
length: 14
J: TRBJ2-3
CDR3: CASSPQGVTDTQYF
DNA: TGTGCCAGCAGCCCCCAGGGTGTTACAGATACGCAGTATTTT

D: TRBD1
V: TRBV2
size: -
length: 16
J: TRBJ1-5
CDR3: CASSDSYRGPNQPQHF
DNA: TGTGCCAGCAGTGATTCTTACAGGGGCCCCAATCAGCCCCAGCATTTT

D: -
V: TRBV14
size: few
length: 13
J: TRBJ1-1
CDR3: CASSQLMNTEAFF
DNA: TGTGCCAGCAGCCAACTAATGAACACTGAAGCTTTCTTT

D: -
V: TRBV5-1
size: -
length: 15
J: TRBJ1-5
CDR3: CASSLVAGSNQPQHF
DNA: TGCGCCAGCAGCTTGGTCGCGGGTAGCAATCAGCCCCAGCATTTT

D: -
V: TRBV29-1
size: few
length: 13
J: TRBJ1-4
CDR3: CSATEAFNEKLFF
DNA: TGCAGCGCGACAGAGGCTTTTAATGAAAAACTGTTTTTT

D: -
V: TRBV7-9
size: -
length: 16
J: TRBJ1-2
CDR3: CASSLDRQEANYGYTF
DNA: TGTGCCAGCAGCCTAGACAGACAGGAGGCTAACTATGGCTACACCTTC

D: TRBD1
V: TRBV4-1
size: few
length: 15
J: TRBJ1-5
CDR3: CASSQDGQGGQPQHF
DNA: TGCGCCAGCAGCCAAGATGGGCAGGGGGGTCAGCCCCAGCATTTT

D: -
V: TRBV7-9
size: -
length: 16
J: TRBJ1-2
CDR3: CASSSGQLASNYGYTF
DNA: TGTGCCAGCAGCTCCGGACAGCTAGCTTCTAACTATGGCTACACCTTC

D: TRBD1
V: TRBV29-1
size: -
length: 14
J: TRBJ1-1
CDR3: CSAGTGTTIPEAFF
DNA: TGCAGCGCCGGGACAGGGACAACGATACCTGAAGCTTTCTTT

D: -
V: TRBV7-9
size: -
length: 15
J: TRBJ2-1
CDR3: CASSLGGGVHNEQFF
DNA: TGTGCCAGCAGCTTAGGAGGGGGTGTCCACAATGAGCAGTTCTTC

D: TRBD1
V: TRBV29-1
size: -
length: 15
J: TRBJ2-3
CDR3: CSVEDWTGGRDTQYF
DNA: TGCAGCGTTGAGGATTGGACAGGGGGCAGGGATACGCAGTATTTT

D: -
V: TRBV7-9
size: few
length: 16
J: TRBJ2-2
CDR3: CASSLISGGNTGELFF
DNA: TGTGCCAGCAGCTTAATTAGCGGAGGGAACACCGGGGAGCTGTTTTTT

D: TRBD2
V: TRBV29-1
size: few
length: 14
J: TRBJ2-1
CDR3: CSVVGGRAHNEQFF
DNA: TGCAGCGTTGTAGGCGGGAGGGCCCACAATGAGCAGTTCTTC

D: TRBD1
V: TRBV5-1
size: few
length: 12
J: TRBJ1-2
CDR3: CASSQGTAGYTF
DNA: TGCGCCAGCAGCCAAGGGACAGCGGGCTACACCTTC

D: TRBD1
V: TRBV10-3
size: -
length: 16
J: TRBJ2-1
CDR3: CAISGDRGSVVNEQFF
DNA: TGTGCCATCAGTGGCGACAGGGGTTCTGTCGTCAATGAGCAGTTCTTC

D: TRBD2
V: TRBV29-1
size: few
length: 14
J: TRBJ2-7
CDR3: CSVGGTSVFYEQYF
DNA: TGCAGCGTTGGAGGGACTAGCGTATTTTACGAGCAGTACTTC

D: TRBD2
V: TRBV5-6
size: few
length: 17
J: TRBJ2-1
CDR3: CASSLRLADALKGEQFF
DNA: TGTGCCAGCAGCTTGCGGCTAGCGGACGCGTTAAAGGGTGAGCAGTTCTTC

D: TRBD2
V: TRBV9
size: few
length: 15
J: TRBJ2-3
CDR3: CASSKLAGDGDTQYF
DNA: TGTGCCAGCAGCAAACTAGCGGGAGATGGAGATACGCAGTATTTT

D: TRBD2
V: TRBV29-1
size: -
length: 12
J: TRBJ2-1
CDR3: CSVDGTRNEQFF
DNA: TGCAGCGTTGATGGGACTAGGAATGAGCAGTTCTTC

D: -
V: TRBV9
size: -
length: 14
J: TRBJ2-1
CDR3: CASSVGRERNEQFF
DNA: TGTGCCAGCAGCGTAGGGCGGGAACGCAATGAGCAGTTCTTC

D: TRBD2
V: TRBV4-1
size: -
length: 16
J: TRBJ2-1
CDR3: CASRVSGRALSNEQFF
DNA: TGCGCCAGCAGGGTTAGCGGGAGGGCCCTTTCAAATGAGCAGTTCTTC

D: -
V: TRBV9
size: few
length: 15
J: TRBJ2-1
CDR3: CASSVDGGAYNEQFF
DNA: TGTGCCAGCAGCGTAGATGGCGGCGCCTACAATGAGCAGTTCTTC

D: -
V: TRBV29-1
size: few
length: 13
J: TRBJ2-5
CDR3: CSVENQSGETQYF
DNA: TGCAGCGTTGAAAACCAGAGCGGCGAGACCCAGTACTTC